Presented here are 3 T cell receptor beta chains from one specimen sequenced in a study of cytomegalovirus exposure and HLA in healthy donors. 13 Jbeta primers and 60 Vbeta primers were used for the PCR. The method was immunoSEQ multiplex PCR; TCRdb's version includes in-frame clones alone and lacks a portion of them. Of some 180,000 clones in the sample, over 75% were seen once. The sample was PBMCs. These receptors originate from a woman between 50 and 59 years old in good health and CMV-seronegative.

The rearrangement joins TRBV28 to TRBJ1-2, with 10 bases aligning to TRBD1. V trimming: 6 bases; J trimming: 7 bases; junction bases outside the gene matches: 8. The CDR3 is 14 residues long. Germline values: CDR1 MDHEN, CDR2 SYDVKM. As DNA, the CDR3 is TGTGCCAGCAGCGAGACAGGGGGCGCGGGTGGCTACACCTTC. Protein sequence: CASSETGGAGGYTF.

The V gene is TRBV7-2, the J gene TRBJ2-1; possible D gene TRBD1, 6 bases. V lost 0 bases and J lost 4, with 7 bases in between. Germline assignment: CDR1 SGHTA and CDR2 FQGNSA. The CDR3 contains 14 residues. CDR3 protein: CASSLATGYNEQFF. As DNA, the CDR3 is TGTGCCAGCAGCTTAGCTACAGGGTACAATGAGCAGTTCTTC.

This CDR3 is CASSLEAGANYGYTF. The CDR3 DNA sequence: TGCGCCAGCAGCTTGGAAGCCGGAGCTAACTATGGCTACACCTTC. This chain links TRBV5-1 with TRBJ1-2; no clear D. V lost 0 bases to trimming and J lost 0 bases, with 9 bases between them. The CDR3 has 15 amino acids. CDR1 is SGHRS, CDR2 YFSETQ, per germline.